The table lists the clone carrying this TCR beta chain with a count of one. The antigen remains undetermined. The V and J ends lost 6 bases and 1 base respectively, with 11 bases between them. CDR3 length: 14 residues. The V gene's germline CDR1 is MNHNY and CDR2 SVGAGI (reference sequence). Clones were read by immunoSEQ multiplex PCR, and TCRdb kept only the in-frame ones, dropping some. The profile shows hundreds of thousands of clones, approximately 84% of them singletons. The sample is drawn from a study of Ad26.COV2.S vaccination and SARS-CoV-2 variants. Study-wide points: Greater spike-specific TCR breadth was seen in vaccine recipients than in placebo recipients.

Treatment denoted: some 20 received Ad26.COV2.S at low or high dose, single or two shots; about 5 received placebo; per-sample allocation not given. Sampling was performed 63 days after the first vaccine or placebo injection. The individual, an adult aged 18-55 years, was a donor in Boston. It was Wuhan-strain SARS-CoV-2 spike that the Ad26 vaccine vector expressed. The sequences come from peripheral blood, collected in a trial of Ad26.COV2.S vaccine versus placebo. The sequence came from a person aged 18 to 65 who received the Ad26.COV2.S COVID-19 vaccine or a placebo. V is TRBV6-6 and J is TRBJ2-3, with TRBD2 as a possible D gene (5 bases). The CDR3 coding sequence is TGTGCCAGCAGCCTCGACGGGGGCACAGATACGCAGTATTTT. This encodes CASSLDGGTDTQYF.